The 26 T cell receptor beta chains given below trace back to one sample, sequenced in a study of response to subunit inactivated influenza vaccine. TCRdb passed the RT-PCR reads through MiXCR, listing each CDR3 protein once. The sample includes about 520,000 distinct CDR3 sequences, around 7.9% seen only once; the top ten take about an eighth. The specimen was PBMCs from blood, collected less than 25 months after vaccination. All receptors derive from a man aged 50-75 years who received an inactivated influenza vaccine.

In its sample, this clonotype was seen a few times. The V and J genes are TRBV20-1 and TRBJ2-3; D tentatively fits TRBD1 or TRBD2 (7 bases each). Trimming removed 0 bases at V and 7 bases at J, with 14 bases between. The length of the CDR3 is 14 residues. The germline gives CDR1 DFQATT, CDR2 SNEGSKA (reference sequence). The CDR3 sequence is CSARDRGGTYTQYF. The DNA of the CDR3 is TGCAGTGCTAGAGACAGGGGGGGGACATATACGCAGTATTTT.

The chain joins TRBV10-2 to TRBJ1-6; no firm D call. V shed 2 bases and J shed 4 bases, with 9 bases lying between them. The length of the CDR3 is 15 residues. Germline CDR1 reads WSHSY; CDR2 reads SAAADI. The CDR3 reads CASSEDSAYNSPLHF. CDR3 bases: TGCGCCAGCAGTGAGGATTCGGCTTATAATTCACCCCTCCACTTT.

This clonotype occurred a few times. The J gene is TRBJ1-2, the V gene TRBV29-1; D gene ambiguous. There are 10 residues in the CDR3. Trimming pared 4 bases from V and 8 bases from J, leaving 8 bases between. From germline, CDR1 is SQVTM and CDR2 ANQGSEA. DNA for the CDR3: TGCAGCGTTGGAACGAGCGGCTACACCTTC. It codes for CSVGTSGYTF.

J is TRBJ2-7 and V is TRBV7-6, with 9 bases matching TRBD1. The V segment lost 3 bases and the J segment 3 bases; nucleotides outside the gene matches: 6. The germline gives CDR1 SGHVS, CDR2 FNYEAQ. The CDR3 length is 15 residues. The CDR3 region has the DNA TGTGCCAGCAGCTTTACCGGGACAGGGTACTACGAGCAGTACTTC. Amino acids: CASSFTGTGYYEQYF.

This chain connects TRBV27 to TRBJ2-7, with D unclear. This CDR3 is built from 14 residues. Germline loops: CDR1 MNHEY, CDR2 SMNVEV (reference sequence). The V end was cut by 5 bases, the J end by 7 bases, with 18 bases between. The CDR3 region has the DNA TGTGCCAGCAGTCCCGGACCCCGTCTGGGTGAGCAGTACTTC. Translation: CASSPGPRLGEQYF.

The rearrangement joins TRBV12-3 or TRBV12-4 to TRBJ1-1; D not resolved. This CDR3 spans 15 amino acids. V dropped 4 bases and J dropped 5 bases, with 17 bases sitting between them. The CDR3 is CASSYGNRLWTEAFF. For the CDR3, the DNA is TGTGCCAGCAGTTATGGCAACCGTCTTTGGACTGAAGCTTTCTTT.

There are a few counts of this clonotype. The gene calls are TRBV9 and TRBJ2-2, with D maybe TRBD1 (5 bases). CDR1 is SGDLS and CDR2 is YYNGEE in the germline V gene. Trimming removed 6 bases from V and 1 base from J, with 16 bases in between. The CDR3 consists of 16 residues. The CDR3 loop is CASKVGQSGNTGELFF. In DNA, the CDR3 is TGTGCCAGCAAGGTGGGGCAGTCCGGGAACACCGGGGAGCTGTTTTTT.

This chain links TRBV30 with TRBJ2-1; D may be TRBD2 (6 bases). This CDR3 is 12 amino acids long. Germline V lookup: CDR1 GTSNPN, CDR2 SVGIG (reference sequence). V was cut by 3 bases and J by 9 bases, with 12 bases left in between. CDR3 sequence: CAWRGLGGEQFF. CDR3 in DNA: TGTGCCTGGAGGGGGCTGGGGGGTGAGCAGTTCTTC.

V gene TRBV5-1 combines with J gene TRBJ2-5; 10 nucleotides align to TRBD1. There are 16 residues in the CDR3. V shed 2 bases and J 9 bases; nucleotides not matched to a gene: 13. Germline V CDR1 and CDR2: SGHRS, YFSETQ. This CDR3 reads CASSLNFRDRGAAQYF. In DNA, the CDR3 is TGCGCCAGCAGCTTAAATTTCCGGGACAGGGGAGCGGCCCAGTACTTC.

This clonotype was recorded many times. V is TRBV24-1 and J is TRBJ2-2; 8 bases map to TRBD1. Germline loops: CDR1 KGHDR, CDR2 SFDVKD. After removal of 5 bases from V and 1 base from J, the junction contained 8 bases not matched to a gene. The CDR3 totals 17 residues. CDR3 amino acids: CATSALPGQGNTGELFF. CDR3 coding DNA: TGTGCCACCAGTGCCTTACCCGGACAGGGGAACACCGGGGAGCTGTTTTTT.

This clonotype was counted between two and nine times. The chain links TRBV15 to TRBJ2-5; 8 bases map to TRBD1. Germline V gene lookup returns CDR1 LNHNV and CDR2 YYDKDF (reference sequence). V shed 7 bases and J 3 bases; nucleotides not matched to a gene: 10. The CDR3 is 15 residues long. For the CDR3, the DNA is TGTGCCACCACCCAGGGGGACAGGACTGAAGAGACCCAGTACTTC. Translating gives CATTQGDRTEETQYF. The full variable domain, with the rest looked up from reference TRBV15 and TRBJ2-5, is DAMVIQNPRYQVTQFGKPVTLSCSQTLNHNVMYWYQQKSSQAPKLLFHYYDKDFNNEADTPDNFQSRRPNTSFCFLDIRSPGLGDTAMYLCATTQGDRTEETQYFGPGTRLLVL.

The chain has TRBV3-1 and TRBJ2-2; D gene ambiguous. The CDR3 contains 15 residues. The V and J ends lost 0 bases and 7 bases respectively, with 12 bases between them. Germline assignment: CDR1 LGHDT and CDR2 YNNKEL (reference sequence). In DNA form, the CDR3 reads TGTGCCAGCAGCCAAGAATTCAGGTTTGGCGGGGAGCTGTTTTTT. Its protein is CASSQEFRFGGELFF.

The chain carries TRBV4-1 and TRBJ1-1, with D possibly matching TRBD1 (6 bases). CDR1 and CDR2 from the germline V gene are MGHRA and YSYEKL. V gave up 0 bases and J gave up 3 bases, with 17 bases separating them. The CDR3 has 17 amino acids. The chain's CDR3 is CASSQDPSNRADTEAFF. The CDR3 nucleotides are TGCGCCAGCAGCCAAGATCCTAGTAACAGGGCGGACACTGAAGCTTTCTTT.

This clonotype has ten or more counts. This chain connects TRBV6-1 to TRBJ1-2; D is unclear. This CDR3 spans 14 amino acids. The V gene's germline CDR1 is MNHNS and CDR2 SASEGT. Trimming stripped 2 bases from V and 4 bases from J, with 11 bases between. As DNA, the CDR3 is TGTGCCAGCAGTGAACTCGGCCCCTCCTATGGCTACACCTTC. Encoded protein: CASSELGPSYGYTF.

This clonotype was seen ten or more times. The chain is built from TRBV10-3 and TRBJ2-3, with a possible D match to TRBD2 (6 bases). Germline assignment: CDR1 ENHRY and CDR2 SYGVKD. This CDR3 contains 14 residues. Trimming left V 10 bases short and J 2 bases short, with 16 bases between. CDR3: CATSWRGTTDTQYF. The DNA of the CDR3 is TGTGCCACTAGCTGGCGGGGAACCACAGATACGCAGTATTTT.

The V call is TRBV12-3 or TRBV12-4, the J call TRBJ1-1, with D possibly matching TRBD1 (5 bases). Trimming stripped 4 bases from V and 4 bases from J, with 10 bases between. CDR3 length: 13 residues. DNA for the CDR3: TGTGCCAGCAGTTCGGGGACGAGCACTGAAGCTTTCTTT. It encodes CASSSGTSTEAFF.

This clonotype was counted only a few times. The chain combines TRBV11-2 with TRBJ1-1; no definite D call. Germline V gene sequence: CDR1 SGHAT, CDR2 FQNNGV. V was cut by 3 bases and J by 4 bases, with 12 bases left in between. CDR3 length: 14 amino acids. The CDR3, as DNA: TGTGCCAGCAGCTTCGAACCCGGGATCACTGAAGCTTTCTTT. Protein: CASSFEPGITEAFF.

J is TRBJ2-1 and V is TRBV11-2; the match to TRBD1 covers 8 bases. Germline V lookup: CDR1 SGHAT, CDR2 FQNNGV. This CDR3 has 14 amino acids. J gave up 4 bases and V 8 bases, and 7 bases lay outside the gene matches. CDR3 protein: CASETRDRYNEQFF. CDR3 bases: TGTGCCAGCGAAACACGGGACAGGTACAATGAGCAGTTCTTC. Together with reference TRBV11-2 and TRBJ2-1, the CDR3 gives the full variable domain: EAGVAQSPRYKIIEKRQSVAFWCNPISGHATLYWYQQILGQGPKLLIQFQNNGVVDDSQLPKDRFSAERLKGVDSTLKIQPAKLEDSAVYLCASETRDRYNEQFFGPGTRLTVL.

This clonotype was observed a few times. The chain couples TRBV28 to TRBJ1-5; TRBD1 is a possible D gene (6 bases). The V gene's germline CDR1 is MDHEN and CDR2 SYDVKM. The V gene lost 1 base and the J gene lost 9 bases, with 13 bases spanning the gap. The CDR3 contains 14 residues. The CDR3 coding sequence is TGTGCCAGCAGTTTATCTGGGGGGCGACGGCCCCAGCATTTT. Its protein product is CASSLSGGRRPQHF.

This clonotype was seen ten or more times. The V call is TRBV11-2, the J call TRBJ2-1; TRBD2 aligns across 12 bases. This CDR3 is 19 amino acids long. Germline V gene sequence: CDR1 SGHAT, CDR2 FQNNGV. After removal of 1 base from V and 3 bases from J, the junction contained 10 bases not matched to a gene. CDR3 sequence reads: CASSLVGKTSGGNYNEQFF. The CDR3 DNA reads as TGTGCCAGCAGCTTAGTTGGTAAGACTAGCGGGGGCAACTACAATGAGCAGTTCTTC.

This clonotype showed up many times. V and J are TRBV5-1 and TRBJ2-3, with 9 bases identical to TRBD2. Germline V gene sequence: CDR1 SGHRS, CDR2 YFSETQ. V shed 4 bases and J 3 bases; nucleotides not matched to a gene: 3. There are 14 residues in the CDR3. The CDR3 DNA sequence: TGCGCCAGCAGCCCTAGCGGGAATACAGATACGCAGTATTTT. Translating gives CASSPSGNTDTQYF.

J is TRBJ2-7 and V is TRBV19; D is perhaps TRBD1 (7 bases). V was cut by 3 bases and J by 7 bases, with 10 bases left in between. The CDR3 is 12 residues long. The germline V gene encodes CDR1 LNHDA and CDR2 SQIVND (reference sequence). Written as DNA, the CDR3 is TGTGCCAGTAGTATCCAGGGGGGTGAGCAGTACTTC. This sequence encodes CASSIQGGEQYF.

This clonotype was recorded at least ten times. The V and J genes are TRBV7-2 and TRBJ2-1; 11 bases are shared with TRBD2. The CDR3 loop spans 15 amino acids. J was trimmed by 2 bases and V by 4 bases; bases with no gene match: 1. CDR1 and CDR2 (germline): SGHTA, FQGNSA. CDR3: CASSSLAGAYNEQFF. The CDR3 DNA reads as TGTGCCAGCAGCTCACTAGCGGGGGCCTACAATGAGCAGTTCTTC.

Only a few counts were recorded for this clonotype. V gene TRBV7-2 combines with J gene TRBJ1-1; D gene unclear. Germline V gives CDR1 SGHTA, CDR2 FQGNSA. Trimming removed 4 bases from V and 1 base from J, with 16 bases in between. The CDR3 spans 16 residues. The CDR3 loop reads CASSSLSRRGNTEAFF. Written as DNA, the CDR3 is TGTGCCAGCAGCTCCCTAAGTAGACGGGGGAACACTGAAGCTTTCTTT.

This clonotype was picked up many times. The genes are TRBV20-1 and TRBJ2-3; the match to TRBD2 covers 8 bases. The CDR3 is 15 amino acids. V shed 6 bases and J 6 bases; nucleotides not matched to a gene: 14. The germline V gene has CDR1 DFQATT and CDR2 SNEGSKA (reference sequence). CDR3 DNA: TGCAGTGCCCGGGGGGGGGATACCCTCCAGGATACGCAGTATTTT. Translating gives CSARGGDTLQDTQYF.

This clonotype was detected many times. The rearrangement uses TRBV6-1 and TRBJ2-7; no clear D. Germline V CDR1 and CDR2: MNHNS, SASEGT. Trimming took off 5 bases at V and 4 bases at J, with 9 bases between the two ends. There are 12 residues in the CDR3. The DNA of the CDR3 is TGTGCCAGCAGTCGGGCATCGTACGAGCAGTACTTC. Translating it yields CASSRASYEQYF.